The clone carrying this TCR beta chain was seen many times. Its antigen is not known. The V end was cut by 2 bases, the J end by 5 bases, with 12 bases between. The CDR3 totals 14 residues. This sample was taken from a study of T-cell reconstitution after alpha-beta-depleted transplantation in children. Study findings and constraints: Several hundred expanded graft clones reportedly were the source of alpha-beta T cells about two months after transplant. T-cell counts and diversity at one year post-transplant came mainly from newly produced T cells.

Unique molecular identifiers were incorporated during preparation of the TCRbeta library. From the PCR reads, TCRdb called clonotypes with MiXCR, one entry per CDR3 protein. Among about 580,000 distinct CDR3 sequences listed, about 21% were seen once. The origin of this receptor is a boy younger than two who had a stem cell transplant for acute myeloid leukemia, so the T cells may come from the graft donor. The chain couples TRBV12-3 or TRBV12-4 to TRBJ2-5; D gene ambiguous. Sequenced material: PBMCs, mostly from graft donor cells, taken 360 days after TCRalphabeta/CD19-depleted stem cell transplant. CDR3 loop: CASSLKGSRETQYF. The CDR3 DNA reads TGTGCCAGCAGTTTAAAAGGCAGCAGGGAGACCCAGTACTTC.